The 16 T cell receptor beta chains in this list originate from one sample, sequenced in a study of OX40 agonist ivuxolimab in advanced cancers. Repertoires were generated with immunoSEQ multiplex PCR, while TCRdb's copy carries only in-frame clones and drops some. Of roughly 55,000 clones in the sample, 80% were seen once. This material consisted of CD4+ or CD8+ T cells sorted from blood, taken in a trial of the OX40 agonist ivuxolimab. The receptor set was obtained from an adult with an advanced solid tumor such as melanoma, head and neck, liver or kidney cancer.

The chain combines TRBV27 with TRBJ2-7, with TRBD1 as a possible D gene (5 bases). There are 14 residues in the CDR3. The V and J ends lost 2 bases and 5 bases respectively, with 13 bases between them. The germline gives CDR1 MNHEY, CDR2 SMNVEV (reference sequence). This CDR3 is CASSLRSGSDEQYF. The CDR3 coding sequence is TGTGCCAGCAGTTTAAGGTCAGGGTCTGACGAGCAGTACTTC.

The chain uses TRBV5-4 and TRBJ2-1; 7 nucleotides match TRBD1. V dropped 4 bases and J dropped 15; count of bases not matched to a gene: 10. CDR1 is SGHNT and CDR2 is YYREEE in the germline V gene (reference sequence). The CDR3 runs to 12 residues. CDR3 bases: TGTGCCAGCAGCACGGGGACAGACCGTCGGTTCTTC. Amino acids: CASSTGTDRRFF.

This chain uses TRBV21-1 with TRBJ1-2. TRBV21-1 is designated a pseudogene. This CDR3 has 15 residues. The CDR3 nucleotides read TGTGCCAGCAGCAAAGGTCGGAGAATTAACTATGGCTACACCTTC. This sequence encodes CASSKGRRINYGYTF.

This clone was seen more than once but under ten times. The chain employs TRBV6-5 and TRBJ2-5, with unresolved D. CDR1 MNHEY and CDR2 SVGAGI come from the germline V gene. This CDR3 is built from 11 residues. V gave up 7 bases and J gave up 7 bases, with 10 bases separating them. The CDR3 reads CASTKGGTQYF. In DNA, the CDR3 is TGTGCCAGCACAAAGGGTGGGACCCAGTACTTC.

The chain is built from TRBV18 and TRBJ1-3; 7 bases agree with TRBD1. This CDR3 is built from 17 residues. Per germline, CDR1 KGHSH and CDR2 LQKENI. The junction had 9 bases not matched to a gene; V was cut back by 2 bases and J by 2 bases. Here the CDR3 reads CASSPSGQSGAGNTIYF. For the CDR3, the DNA is TGTGCCAGCTCACCATCGGGACAGTCCGGAGCTGGAAACACCATATATTTT.

The J gene is TRBJ1-2, the V gene TRBV7-2; D is unclear. Germline values: CDR1 SGHTA, CDR2 FQGNSA. The V gene lost 5 bases and the J gene lost 0 bases, with 16 bases spanning the gap. CDR3 length: 16 amino acids. CDR3 sequence: CASSPSGPTTNYGYTF. CDR3 DNA: TGTGCCAGCAGCCCAAGCGGCCCGACCACTAACTATGGCTACACCTTC.

The chain is built from TRBV27 and TRBJ1-1; 9 nucleotides match TRBD1. Germline V gene sequence: CDR1 MNHEY, CDR2 SMNVEV (reference sequence). CDR3 length: 14 residues. Trimming removed 3 bases from V and 4 bases from J; junction bases left unmatched: 3. The CDR3 coding sequence is TGTGCCAGCAGTTTTCGGGACAGGGTCACTGAAGCTTTCTTT. The encoded protein is CASSFRDRVTEAFF.

This chain connects TRBV18 to TRBJ2-5; D remains unclear. CDR3 length: 13 amino acids. V was cut by 8 bases and J by 2 bases, with 12 bases left in between. Germline V gives CDR1 KGHSH, CDR2 LQKENI. CDR3 sequence: CASTRSSQETQYF. CDR3 bases: TGTGCCAGCACTCGGTCGTCGCAAGAGACCCAGTACTTC.

The chain carries TRBV7-2 and TRBJ2-5; D remains unclear. Germline assignment: CDR1 SGHTA and CDR2 FQGNSA. The CDR3 loop spans 13 amino acids. Trimming pared 1 base from V and 2 bases from J, leaving 5 bases between. CDR3 region: CASSLVGQETQYF. DNA for the CDR3: TGTGCCAGCAGCTTAGTAGGACAAGAGACCCAGTACTTC.

The chain employs TRBV6-4 and TRBJ1-1; D unresolved. The CDR3 consists of 14 residues. The V and J ends lost 0 bases and 0 bases respectively, with 5 bases between them. Germline V lookup: CDR1 MRHNA, CDR2 SNTAGT. In DNA, the CDR3 is TGTGCCAGCAGTGACTCGTCGGTGAACACTGAAGCTTTCTTT. Its translation: CASSDSSVNTEAFF.

This clone turned up a few times. This chain connects TRBV5-1 to TRBJ1-1; D possibly corresponds to TRBD1 (6 bases). The germline V gene has CDR1 SGHRS and CDR2 YFSETQ. Trimming removed 4 bases from V and 6 bases from J, with 16 bases in between. The CDR3 length is 14 residues. Written as DNA, the CDR3 is TGCGCCAGCAGCGGGTCACAGGGAATTGCTGAAGCTTTCTTT. It yields the protein CASSGSQGIAEAFF. Drawing the rest from reference TRBV5-1 and TRBJ1-1, the complete variable domain is KAGVTQTPRYLIKTRGQQVTLSCSPISGHRSVSWYQQTPGQGLQFLFEYFSETQRNKGNFPGRFSGRQFSNSRSEMNVSTLELGDSALYLCASSGSQGIAEAFFGQGTRLTVV.

CDR3 coding DNA: TGCGCCAGCAGTGAGCCCTCCGCGGGGAGCCTCTATACGCAGTATTTT. Protein product: CASSEPSAGSLYTQYF. The chain combines TRBV10-1 with TRBJ2-3; TRBD2 is a possible D gene (6 bases). The ends were cut back, 2 bases at V and 7 bases at J, with 19 bases in the middle. Per germline, CDR1 WNHNN and CDR2 SYGVQD (reference sequence). This CDR3 has 16 residues.

V and J are TRBV6-6 and TRBJ2-7; no reliable D call. Germline CDR1 is MNHNY and CDR2 is SVGAGI (reference sequence). The germline V and J ends were trimmed by 0 bases and 5 bases, with 17 bases remaining between them. The CDR3 covers 16 residues. This chain's CDR3 is CASSYSRAEAGDEQYF. The CDR3 DNA reads as TGTGCCAGCAGTTACTCGAGAGCTGAGGCAGGAGACGAGCAGTACTTC.

The chain's CDR3 is CASSWRGPNTEAFF. CDR3 DNA: TGTGCCAGTAGTTGGCGGGGCCCCAACACTGAAGCTTTCTTT. V is TRBV19 and J is TRBJ1-1; D is perhaps TRBD1 (5 bases). The V and J ends lost 5 bases and 2 bases respectively, with 12 bases between them. The CDR3 totals 14 residues. The germline gives CDR1 LNHDA, CDR2 SQIVND (reference sequence).

The chain couples TRBV27 to TRBJ2-7; D not resolved. CDR3 size: 13 residues. CDR1 MNHEY and CDR2 SMNVEV come from the germline V gene (reference sequence). The V gene lost 0 bases and the J gene lost 6 bases, with 9 bases spanning the gap. CDR3 bases: TGTGCCAGCAGTTTATCCCCTCCGGGCGAGCAGTACTTC. It encodes CASSLSPPGEQYF.

This sequence joins TRBV5-1 and TRBJ1-1, with TRBD1 matching over 7 bases. The V and J ends lost 4 bases and 1 base, in that order; junction bases with no gene match: 16. The CDR3 extends over 18 amino acids. CDR1 and CDR2 (germline): SGHRS, YFSETQ. The CDR3 here is CASSNPHRQGSGNTEAFF. CDR3 in DNA: TGCGCCAGCAGCAATCCCCACCGACAGGGTTCGGGGAACACTGAAGCTTTCTTT.